The present T cell receptor (beta chain) was sequenced within a study of cytomegalovirus exposure and HLA in healthy donors. About the research overall: Both the roughly 120 validation repertoires and the approximately 700 first-cohort repertoires used the same platform, as reported by a later analysis.

Germline CDR1 MNHEY, CDR2 SMNVEV (reference sequence). The CDR3 covers 14 residues. V was cut by 4 bases and J by 4 bases, with 13 bases left in between. The table lists this clone with a count of one. What it binds is unknown. Study-level findings and limits: Accounts indicate the classifier identified cytomegalovirus status with strong specificity and sensitivity. It was 150 to 200 TCR beta chains that were listed as cytomegalovirus-associated.

Libraries were prepared by immunoSEQ multiplex PCR; TCRdb keeps only in-frame clonotypes and omits some of them. This table holds around 220,000 clones, around four fifths found once. The chain recombines TRBV27 with TRBJ1-1; tentatively, D is TRBD1 (5 bases). The sample comprised PBMCs. The receptor was derived from a woman in her twenties or thirties in good health and CMV-seropositive. This chain's CDR3 is CASSYGGAGTEAFF. For the CDR3, the DNA is TGTGCCAGCAGTTACGGGGGTGCGGGCACTGAAGCTTTCTTT.